The clone carrying this T cell receptor (beta chain) has more than one count but fewer than ten. The data were obtained in a study of blood T cell repertoires in COVID-19. Authors' data handling: How many nucleated cells were present was estimated from reference gene primer amplification. TCRdb's table, derived via immunoSEQ multiplex PCR, lists solely in-frame clones and lacks some. V, J and clone size are taken as reported in that table, and D and trimming were inferred from the DNA itself. There are some 150,000 clones in the sample; approximately 80% occur only once, and roughly 7.2% lies in the top ten. Per the germline V gene, CDR1 is ENHRY and CDR2 is SYGVKD. This CDR3 region has 15 residues. V was clipped by 3 bases and J by 2 bases; unmatched bases: 5.

Sequencing was done on a sample of peripheral blood. The chain links TRBV10-3 to TRBJ1-2, with 8 positions matching TRBD1. The sequence was collected from a woman between 45 and 65 years old in a cohort sampled during active or convalescent COVID-19. Here the CDR3 DNA reads TGTGCCATCAGTGACCTGGACAGGGTAAACTATGGCTACACCTTC. It codes for CAISDLDRVNYGYTF.